This T cell receptor (beta chain) was observed in a study of CD8 T cells in ankylosing spondylitis (dated by TCRdb to 2015 to 2018). Study-level background: The study set out to find disease-linked TCR variants by profiling T cell receptor beta repertoires in ankylosing spondylitis patients and healthy donors. In total, the full study cohort was made up of roughly 110 healthy donors and roughly 27 ankylosing spondylitis patients. Peripheral blood was sampled, and synovial fluid was additionally collected from ankylosing spondylitis patients.

TCRdb lists the instrument as Illumina HiSeq 2500. Quantitative 5'-RACE with molecular barcodes was the method used to prepare the TCR beta libraries. As for the original processing: To identify disease-linked TCR variants, a new computational method was used, one built on a probabilistic model of VDJ rearrangement. Using fastp trimming at Q25 and MiXCR clonotype assembly, TCRdb reanalyzed the public sequencing data and kept in-frame beta chains. Duplicate CDR3 protein sequences are folded into a single record with the most common DNA and genes. What appears here as the V and J calls and clone size reflects TCRdb's work, not the paper's. Counted in this sample were 250,000 or so distinct CDR3 sequences; about 10% of them appeared once. Of the sample, under 8% falls within the top ten clones. As to this clonotype: No cognate antigen has been identified for it. No base quality information exists; no much larger clone differs at one position.

V is trimmed back by 1 base and J by 5 bases, and the junction contains 4 bases that no gene match accounts for. CDR1 SEHNR and CDR2 FQNEAQ are derived from the germline V gene (reference sequence). There are 14 amino acids in the CDR3, from cysteine to phenylalanine inclusive. Kept here is only the CDR3 DNA, which spans 42 bases and is read in frame from base 1. Broad study findings and their caveats: Blood from ankylosing spondylitis patients appeared to be characterized by a TCR beta motif made up of several highly homologous amino acid variants. Some motif variants had previously been reported in the synovial fluid and blood of reactive arthritis patients, which suggests shared mechanisms of disease initiation. The disease-linked clones showed a CD8+ phenotype and occurred at relatively low frequencies in peripheral blood. Significant enrichment of the disease-linked clones was reported in matched synovial fluid samples from ankylosing spondylitis patients.

The rearrangement joined TRBV7-9 to TRBJ1-1; 7 middle bases align to TRBD1. The source material was blood, either unsorted or a sorted T cell fraction (not recorded which). The clonotype comes from a male donor with ankylosing spondylitis or in good health (not recorded which). CDR3 reads: CASSLEGARTEAFF. The nucleotides read TGTGCCAGCAGCTTAGAGGGGGCGAGGACTGAAGCTTTCTTT.